This T cell receptor beta chain comes out of a study of regulatory T cells in long-lasting Graves disease. To note about this clonotype: Its antigen is unidentified. Since a much larger clone is just one base distant, this may be a read error.

Documented time point: persistent/refractory GD, antithyroid drugs over 5 years with positive TRAb. Extracted RNA from PBMCs served as the source of the TCR library. Patients came through an endocrinology department, and that department was in Xi'an, China. Study-level results: Comparison showed that persistent patients shared more public clonotypes (2,741) than new patients (approximately 1,000). The TCR repertoire of persistent Graves' patients was less diverse than that of newly diagnosed ones. Persistent disease was associated with favored TRBV28 usage and with favored use of TRBJ1-2 and TRBJ2-5.

Library construction for TCR beta used iRepertoire HTBI primers and Arm-PCR of CDR3 regions. One entry per CDR3 protein, called by TCRdb with MiXCR from the multiplex PCR reads. The table lists some 420,000 distinct CDR3 sequences, approximately 23% of them singletons, with under 15% in the top ten. There are 15 residues in the CDR3. CDR1 is SGHAT, CDR2 FQNNGV, per germline. The V gene is TRBV11-2, the J gene TRBJ1-4; D uncertain. The receptor's source is a female donor with Graves disease. The input for sequencing was peripheral blood mononuclear cells (PBMCs), taken when the disease was refractory, from a patient treated with antithyroid drugs. In DNA form, the CDR3 reads TGTACCAGCAGCTTATTTGGCGCAACTAATGAAAAACTGTTTTTT. Translated: CTSSLFGATNEKLFF.